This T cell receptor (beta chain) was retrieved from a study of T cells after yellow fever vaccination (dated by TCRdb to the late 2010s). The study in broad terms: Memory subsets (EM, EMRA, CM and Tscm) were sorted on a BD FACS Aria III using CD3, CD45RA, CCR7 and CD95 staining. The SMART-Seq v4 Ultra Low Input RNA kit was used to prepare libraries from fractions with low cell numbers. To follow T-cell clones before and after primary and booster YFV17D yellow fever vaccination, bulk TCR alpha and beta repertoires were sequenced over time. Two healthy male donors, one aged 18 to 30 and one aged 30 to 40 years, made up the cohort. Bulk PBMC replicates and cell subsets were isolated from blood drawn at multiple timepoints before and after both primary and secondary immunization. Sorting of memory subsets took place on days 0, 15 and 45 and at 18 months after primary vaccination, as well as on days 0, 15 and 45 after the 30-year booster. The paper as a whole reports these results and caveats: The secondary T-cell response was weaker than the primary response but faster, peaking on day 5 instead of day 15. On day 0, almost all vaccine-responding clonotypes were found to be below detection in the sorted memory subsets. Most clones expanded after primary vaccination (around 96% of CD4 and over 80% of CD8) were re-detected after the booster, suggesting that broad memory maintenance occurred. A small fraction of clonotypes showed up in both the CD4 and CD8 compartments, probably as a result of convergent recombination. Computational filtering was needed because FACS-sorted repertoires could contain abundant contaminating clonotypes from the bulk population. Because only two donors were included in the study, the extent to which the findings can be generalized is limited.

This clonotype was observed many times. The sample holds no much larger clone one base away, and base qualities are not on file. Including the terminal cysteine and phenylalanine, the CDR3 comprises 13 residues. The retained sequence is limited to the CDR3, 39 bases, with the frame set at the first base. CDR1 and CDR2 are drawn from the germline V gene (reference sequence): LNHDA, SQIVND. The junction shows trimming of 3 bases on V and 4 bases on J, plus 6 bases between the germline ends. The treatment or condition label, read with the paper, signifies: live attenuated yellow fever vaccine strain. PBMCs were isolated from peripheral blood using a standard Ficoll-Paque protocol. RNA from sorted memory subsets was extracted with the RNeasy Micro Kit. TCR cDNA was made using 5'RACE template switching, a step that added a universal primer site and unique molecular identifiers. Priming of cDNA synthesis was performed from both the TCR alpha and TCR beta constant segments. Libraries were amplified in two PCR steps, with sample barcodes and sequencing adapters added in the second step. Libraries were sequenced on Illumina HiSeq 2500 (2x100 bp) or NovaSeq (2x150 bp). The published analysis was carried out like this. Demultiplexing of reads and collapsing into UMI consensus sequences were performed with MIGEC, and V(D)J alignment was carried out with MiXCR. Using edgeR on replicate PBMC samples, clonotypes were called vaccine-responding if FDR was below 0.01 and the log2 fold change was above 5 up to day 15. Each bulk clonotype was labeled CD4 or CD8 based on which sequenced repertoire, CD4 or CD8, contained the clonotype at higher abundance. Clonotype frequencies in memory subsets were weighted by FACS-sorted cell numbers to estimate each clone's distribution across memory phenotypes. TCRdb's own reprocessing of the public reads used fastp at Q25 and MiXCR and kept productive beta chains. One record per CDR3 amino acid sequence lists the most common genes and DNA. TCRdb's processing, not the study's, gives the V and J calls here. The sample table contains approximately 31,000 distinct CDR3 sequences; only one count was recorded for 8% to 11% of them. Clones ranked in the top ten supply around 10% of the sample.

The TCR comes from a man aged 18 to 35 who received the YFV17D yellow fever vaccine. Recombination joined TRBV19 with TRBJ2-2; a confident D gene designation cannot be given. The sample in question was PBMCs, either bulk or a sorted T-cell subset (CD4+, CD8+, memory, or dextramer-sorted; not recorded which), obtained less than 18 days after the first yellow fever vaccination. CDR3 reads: CASSIRTTGELFF. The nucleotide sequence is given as TGTGCCAGTAGTATTAGGACCACCGGGGAGCTGTTTTTT. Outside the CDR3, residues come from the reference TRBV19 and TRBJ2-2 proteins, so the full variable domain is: DGGITQSPKYLFRKEGQNVTLSCEQNLNHDAMYWYRQDPGQGLRLIYYSQIVNDFQKGDIAEGYSVSREKKESFPLTVTSAQKNPTAFYLCASSIRTTGELFFGEGSRLTVL.